These T cell receptor beta chains were read from a single sample in a study of early T cells in non-severe SARS-CoV-2 infection. TCRdb analysed the 5' RACE reads with MiXCR anew, one entry per CDR3 protein. The sample shows 60,000 or so distinct CDR3 sequences, 10% to 15% of them seen only once. Sequencing used whole blood. Receptors were obtained from an adult who was a healthcare worker with PCR-confirmed SARS-CoV-2 infection or an uninfected control (not recorded which). Both conserved end residues are trimmed from each CDR3.

12	TRBJ2-1	TRBV29-1	SVEGTGYYNEQF
13	TRBJ1-5	TRBV11-2	ASSSNGQTNQPQH
12	TRBJ2-1	TRBV18	ASSQGTGDNEQF
11	TRBJ2-3	TRBV27	ASSRDSTDTQY
11	TRBJ1-1	TRBV29-1	SVAGQGGTEAF
14	TRBJ1-2	TRBV19	ASTERWGGWNYGYT
16	TRBJ2-1	TRBV2	ASSVGSTSGRAAHEQF
12	TRBJ2-3	TRBV11-2	ASSLATVTDTQY
14	TRBJ2-1	TRBV12-3/TRBV12-4	ASSSQLAGANNEQF
11	TRBJ2-5	TRBV18	ASSPLFGETQY
15	TRBJ2-4	TRBV11-1	ASSLITGGSGRNIQY
13	TRBJ2-1	TRBV2	ASSWDKSSYNEQF
11	TRBJ2-3	TRBV20-1	SRSGGATDTQY
15	TRBJ2-3	TRBV20-1	SARELAGMTSTDTQY
13	TRBJ1-6	TRBV4-3	ASSQGSRWSSPLH
13	TRBJ2-5	TRBV15	ATSRAPDISKAQY
14	TRBJ2-3	TRBV2	ASSEPGLASTDTQY
11	TRBJ2-7	TRBV5-1	ATLRDTLYEQY
14	TRBJ2-2	TRBV6-1	ASSEYDARWTGELF
18	TRBJ2-3	TRBV6-1	ASSPAGSGRSSPSTDTQY
15	TRBJ1-5	TRBV11-2	ASSLVASANSNQPQH
10	TRBJ1-1	TRBV20-1	SAREGQREAF
13	TRBJ2-1	TRBV9	ASSTGQGSYNEQF
10	TRBJ1-2	TRBV24-1	ATSDRGYGYT
12	TRBJ2-5	TRBV6-2/TRBV6-3	ASKRKEQVETQY
13	TRBJ2-3	TRBV29-1	SVALQGNPGDTQY
13	TRBJ2-1	TRBV20-1	SARDHASSYNEQF
13	TRBJ2-1	TRBV5-8	ASSPIRSPRNEQF
12	TRBJ2-7	TRBV6-2/TRBV6-3	ATSKSGGSYEQY
12	TRBJ1-5	TRBV2	ASSSTGGKQPQH
13	TRBJ2-7	TRBV12-2	ASRLGPGRGDEQY
10	TRBJ2-5	TRBV27	ASRHSRETQY
11	TRBJ2-1	TRBV6-1	ASSEWTFNEQF
12	TRBJ1-1	TRBV4-3	ASSQVAMNTEAF
13	TRBJ2-6	TRBV4-2	ASTTGLSGANVLT
11	TRBJ2-3	TRBV12-3/TRBV12-4	ASSPWITDTQY
14	TRBJ2-1	TRBV11-3	ASSLDSSGVGVEQF
12	TRBJ2-7	TRBV15	ATSPRGVAGEKY
9	TRBJ2-5	TRBV6-6	ASSNKETQY
14	TRBJ2-2	TRBV29-1	SARGQGVPNTGELF